The 19 T cell receptor beta chains reported below all come from one sample, sequenced in a study of cytomegalovirus exposure and HLA in healthy donors. 60 Vbeta and 13 Jbeta primers were used in PCR. Assay: immunoSEQ multiplex PCR; the TCRdb copy retains only in-frame clones and omits some. The sample includes approximately 110,000 clones. The source material was PBMCs. Receptor source: a man aged 35 to 55 in good health and CMV-seronegative.

As concerns this clone: The sample carries other DNA sequences with the same CDR3. The chain combines TRBV6-1 with TRBJ1-3; the D gene is possibly TRBD1 (5 bases). Trimming cost V 4 bases and J 1 base, with 8 bases left between them. CDR3 size: 14 residues. Germline-derived CDR1 and CDR2 are MNHNS and SASEGT. In nucleotides, the CDR3 is TGTGCCAGCAGTGCCCAGGGTTCTGGAAACACCATATATTTT. It is translated as CASSAQGSGNTIYF.

The CDR3 DNA is TGTGCCAGCAGCTTGAGTTCTCCGATAAGCTACGAGCAGTACTTC. Amino acid sequence: CASSLSSPISYEQYF. This chain links TRBV7-9 with TRBJ2-5, with no clear D. The DNA matches TRBJ2-7 better at its end, which makes the J call doubtful. Germline CDR1 is SEHNR and CDR2 is FQNEAQ (reference sequence). The CDR3 extends over 15 amino acids.

The V gene is TRBV5-6, the J gene TRBJ2-7, with a tentative D call TRBD1 (5 bases). Trimming removed 6 bases from V and 2 bases from J, with 15 bases in between. CDR1 SGHDT and CDR2 YYEEEE come from the germline V gene. This CDR3 has 14 amino acids. The CDR3 region is CASTRRGIAYEQYF. The DNA for the CDR3 is TGTGCCAGCACCCGAAGGGGAATCGCCTACGAGCAGTACTTC.

This chain joins TRBV5-6 and TRBJ2-2, with 8 bases lining up with TRBD1. V shed 2 bases and J 3 bases; nucleotides not matched to a gene: 3. The germline V gene has CDR1 SGHDT and CDR2 YYEEEE. The CDR3 length is 15 residues. CDR3 DNA: TGTGCCAGCAGCTTACAGGGGGAGTACACCGGGGAGCTGTTTTTT. Encoded protein: CASSLQGEYTGELFF.

The gene calls are TRBV9 and TRBJ1-3; maybe TRBD1 (6 bases). V gave up 3 bases and J gave up 3 bases, with 16 bases separating them. CDR3 length equals 16 residues. CDR1 SGDLS and CDR2 YYNGEE come from the germline V gene. The CDR3 spells CASSAPQGYFGNTIYF. Here the CDR3 DNA reads TGTGCCAGCAGCGCCCCACAGGGCTACTTTGGAAACACCATATATTTT.

The rearrangement joins TRBV10-3 to TRBJ1-1, with 10 bases fitting TRBD1. CDR3 size: 13 residues. J lost 7 bases, V lost 4 bases, and 3 bases had no gene match. Germline CDR1 is ENHRY and CDR2 is SYGVKD. The CDR3 DNA follows: TGTGCCATCAGTGCGGGACAGGGGCTTGAAGCTTTCTTT. It translates to CAISAGQGLEAFF.

The chain has TRBV28 and TRBJ1-5, with TRBD1 identical over 9 bases. V shed 3 bases and J 1 base; nucleotides not matched to a gene: 1. The germline gives CDR1 MDHEN, CDR2 SYDVKM. The CDR3 runs to 15 residues. DNA for the CDR3: TGTGCCAGCAGTTTTACAGGGGGCAGCAATCAGCCCCAGCATTTT. Its protein product is CASSFTGGSNQPQHF.

V is TRBV4-1 and J is TRBJ2-2; D not resolved. CDR3 length equals 17 residues. Germline V gene data show CDR1 as MGHRA and CDR2 as YSYEKL. Trimming left V 0 bases short and J 3 bases short, with 14 bases between. CDR3 bases: TGCGCCAGCAGCCAAGAAGGATTCACCGCGGACACCGGGGAGCTGTTTTTT. Encoded protein: CASSQEGFTADTGELFF.

The V call is TRBV10-2, the J call TRBJ2-7, with TRBD2 matching 10 bases. Germline-derived CDR1 and CDR2 are WSHSY and SAAADI. Unmatched junction bases numbered 6, after V lost 6 bases and J lost 7 bases. The CDR3 contains 13 residues. As DNA, the CDR3 is TGCGCCAGCAGCCTAGCGGGAGTATGGGAGCAGTACTTC. This gives the protein CASSLAGVWEQYF.

The chain is built from TRBV2 and TRBJ1-1; a possible D gene is TRBD1 (6 bases). The CDR3 has 15 residues. V was pared by 4 bases and J by 1 base, with 13 bases between. Germline V gene sequence: CDR1 SNHLY, CDR2 FYNNEI. The CDR3: CASSAQGRGNTEAFF. The DNA of the CDR3 is TGTGCCAGCAGTGCTCAGGGGAGGGGGAACACTGAAGCTTTCTTT.

The chain joins TRBV11-3 to TRBJ2-1; D remains ambiguous. This CDR3 region has 12 residues. V was clipped by 8 bases and J by 4 bases, with 9 bases between them. Germline CDR1 is SGHNT and CDR2 is YENEEA. CDR3 DNA sequence: TGTGCCAGCGCTTTGAGGTACAATGAGCAGTTCTTC. The encoded protein is CASALRYNEQFF.

The CDR3 is CASSPWTSPPYEQYF. The CDR3 DNA reads as TGTGCCAGCAGCCCCTGGACTAGCCCCCCCTACGAGCAGTACTTC. This rearrangement joins TRBV11-2 to TRBJ2-7, with 8 bases lining up with TRBD2. J was trimmed by 2 bases and V by 5 bases; bases with no gene match: 8. This CDR3 is built from 15 residues. CDR1 is SGHAT and CDR2 is FQNNGV in the germline V gene. Full variable domain (rest looked up from reference TRBV11-2 and TRBJ2-7): EAGVAQSPRYKIIEKRQSVAFWCNPISGHATLYWYQQILGQGPKLLIQFQNNGVVDDSQLPKDRFSAERLKGVDSTLKIQPAKLEDSAVYLCASSPWTSPPYEQYFGPGTRLTVT.

The chain has TRBV5-1 and TRBJ1-1, with D possibly matching TRBD1 (5 bases). Trimming cost V 1 base and J 1 base, with 8 bases left between them. This CDR3 is built from 14 residues. Germline V gives CDR1 SGHRS, CDR2 YFSETQ. This chain's CDR3 is CASSLQGGNTEAFF. The CDR3 DNA reads TGCGCCAGCAGCTTGCAGGGCGGGAACACTGAAGCTTTCTTT.

With respect to this clone: A junction boundary mismatches the germline segment, possibly from a read error. The chain employs TRBV7-3 and TRBJ2-2, with D tentatively TRBD2 (7 bases). The CDR3 covers 16 residues. The V gene's germline CDR1 is SGHTA and CDR2 FQGTGA. The CDR3 bases are TGTGCCAGCAGCTTAAATGCGGGGGCGAACGCCGGGGAGCTGTTTTTT. Encoded protein: CASSLNAGANAGELFF.

This chain joins TRBV7-9 and TRBJ2-1; perhaps TRBD2 as D (6 bases). The CDR3 runs 15 residues. From germline, CDR1 is SEHNR and CDR2 FQNEAQ (reference sequence). V gave up 3 bases and J gave up 9 bases, with 18 bases separating them. CDR3 nucleotides: TGTGCCAGCAGCTTGACTGTAGGAGGGCTTGGTGAGCAGTTCTTC. Amino acids: CASSLTVGGLGEQFF. Using reference TRBV7-9 and TRBJ2-1 for the parts outside the CDR3, the full variable domain is DTGVSQNPRHKITKRGQNVTFRCDPISEHNRLYWYRQTLGQGPEFLTYFQNEAQLEKSRLLSDRFSAERPKGSFSTLEIQRTEQGDSAMYLCASSLTVGGLGEQFFGPGTRLTVL.

The J gene is TRBJ2-1, the V gene TRBV10-2, with TRBD2 identical over 7 bases. V lost 4 bases, J lost 4 bases, and 4 bases stayed unmatched. CDR1 is WSHSY and CDR2 is SAAADI in the germline V gene. The CDR3 is 14 residues long. CDR3 in DNA: TGCGCCAGCAGTGGTCTAGCGGAGTACAATGAGCAGTTCTTC. Its translation: CASSGLAEYNEQFF.

The genes are TRBV10-3 and TRBJ2-1; 9 nucleotides align to TRBD2. With V trimmed by 10 bases and J by 2 bases, 12 bases remained unmatched. Germline-derived CDR1 and CDR2 are ENHRY and SYGVKD. This CDR3 is 16 amino acids long. The CDR3 here is CATQSGGLAPYNEQFF. CDR3 nucleotides: TGTGCCACCCAATCAGGAGGACTAGCGCCCTACAATGAGCAGTTCTTC.

The J gene is TRBJ1-3, the V gene TRBV6-1; no clear D gene. Per the germline V gene, CDR1 is MNHNS and CDR2 is SASEGT. V shed 5 bases and J shed 0 bases, with 11 bases lying between them. The CDR3 spans 15 residues. CDR3 sequence reads: CASSRTHLSGNTIYF. The CDR3 region has the DNA TGTGCCAGCAGTCGGACTCACCTCTCTGGAAACACCATATATTTT.

The J gene is TRBJ2-3, the V gene TRBV15, with D perhaps matching TRBD2 (6 bases). The CDR3 is made up of 17 amino acids. V was shortened by 0 bases and J by 1 base, with 14 bases between the two germline ends. Germline V gives CDR1 LNHNV, CDR2 YYDKDF (reference sequence). CDR3 coding DNA: TGTGCCACCAGCAGAGATCCTGGGTCTAGCGGCACAGATACGCAGTATTTT. Amino acids: CATSRDPGSSGTDTQYF.